These T cell receptor beta chains were read from a single sample in a study of Ad26.COV2.S vaccination and SARS-CoV-2 variants. Assay: immunoSEQ multiplex PCR; the TCRdb copy retains only in-frame clones and omits some. The repertoire includes some 370,000 clones, about 83% of them detected once, and approximately 7% sits in the top ten. The sequenced sample was peripheral blood, obtained in a trial of Ad26.COV2.S vaccine versus placebo. These TCRs come from a person aged 18-60 years who received the Ad26.COV2.S COVID-19 vaccine or a placebo. The CDR3 runs from the conserved cysteine through the conserved F or W. A D gene is named only where the DNA matches it firmly. Rows give clone size only sometimes, using once, few, many, or a class for an expanded clone.

TRBV4-1	TRBJ1-5	few	TRBD1	TGCGCCAGCAGCTACGCCGGGACAGGGGACCAGCCCCAGCATTTT	CASSYAGTGDQPQHF
TRBV12-3/TRBV12-4	TRBJ1-2	-	-	TGTGCCAGCAGTGGGGGCGGCTACACCTTC	CASSGGGYTF
TRBV7-9	TRBJ2-1	-	-	TGTGCCAGCAGCTTAGCTTTCGGTTTTTCGACCTCCTACAATGAGCAGTTCTTC	CASSLAFGFSTSYNEQFF
TRBV5-6	TRBJ2-7	-	-	TGTGCCAGCAACGACGTTATAGGGCTGGAGTACTTC	CASNDVIGLEYF
TRBV5-4	TRBJ2-5	-	TRBD2	TGTGCCAGCAGCCTCCATAGCGGGGGGCAGGAGACCCAGTACTTC	CASSLHSGGQETQYF
TRBV19	TRBJ2-5	-	-	TGTGCCAGTAGTAACTCAGAGGGGGAGACCCAGTACTTC	CASSNSEGETQYF
TRBV11-3	TRBJ2-3	-	TRBD1	TGTGCCAGCAGCTCAGGACAGGGTGCAGATACGCAGTATTTT	CASSSGQGADTQYF
TRBV6-5	TRBJ1-1	-	-	TGTGCCAGCAGATCTACAGGGTGGGGGAGGACTGAAGCTTTCTTT	CASRSTGWGRTEAFF
TRBV5-6	TRBJ2-7	-	TRBD2	TGTGCCAGCAGCTCTGGACTAGCGGTAGAGCAGTACTTC	CASSSGLAVEQYF
TRBV6-5	TRBJ1-2	-	TRBD1	TGTGCCAGCACTATACAGGGGTATGGCTACACCTTC	CASTIQGYGYTF
TRBV5-1	TRBJ2-5	once	-	TGCGCCAGCGTCGAGTGGAACCCGGCAGAAGAGACCCAGTACTTC	CASVEWNPAEETQYF
TRBV5-1	TRBJ2-7	-	-	TGCGCCAGCAGCATAGAACCCGGGACTCACTACGAGCAGTACTTC	CASSIEPGTHYEQYF
TRBV6-5	TRBJ1-5	-	-	TGTGCCAGCAGTTACGGTCCGGGGACGAATCAGCCCCAGCATTTT	CASSYGPGTNQPQHF
TRBV5-7	TRBJ2-3	-	-	TGTGCCAGCAGCTTGGGAGATACGCAGTATTTT	CASSLGDTQYF
TRBV18	TRBJ1-4	-	-	TGTGCCAGCTCACCACTCCCAGCGATACAAGCAACTAATGAAAAACTGTTTTTT	CASSPLPAIQATNEKLFF
TRBV13	TRBJ2-5	-	-	TGTGCCAGCAGCTTAGCAGAGACCCAGTACTTC	CASSLAETQYF
TRBV3-1/TRBV3-2	TRBJ1-2	-	-	TGTGCCAGCAGCCGGGGCTGGGGGAAGGAGTACACCTTC	CASSRGWGKEYTF
TRBV5-6	TRBJ2-1	-	TRBD2	TGTGCCAGCAGCCCGGCCGGGACTAGCGGGGGGGATGAGCAGTTCTTC	CASSPAGTSGGDEQFF
TRBV19	TRBJ2-1	-	-	TGTGCCAGTGGTTTTCACTACAATGAGCAGTTCTTC	CASGFHYNEQFF
TRBV29-1	TRBJ1-1	-	-	TGCAGCGTTGAAACCGGAATGAACACTGAAGCTTTCTTT	CSVETGMNTEAFF
TRBV15	TRBJ2-5	-	-	TGTGCCACCGCGGCCCACAGGGAGTTCAGGCAAGAGACCCAGTACTTC	CATAAHREFRQETQYF
TRBV28	TRBJ2-1	-	-	TGTGCCAGCAGTTTATGGTCCCTTGACTGGAGCTCCTACAATGAGCAGTTCTTC	CASSLWSLDWSSYNEQFF
TRBV6-5	TRBJ1-2	-	-	TGTGCCAGCAGTTACTCGACTCGGGGGAACTATGGCTACACCTTC	CASSYSTRGNYGYTF
TRBV5-1	TRBJ2-7	-	-	TGCGCCAGCAGCTCCGACAGTACCACCTCCTACGAGCAGTACTTC	CASSSDSTTSYEQYF
TRBV27	TRBJ2-7	-	-	TGTGCCAGCAGATTCATCCGGGACACCTACGAGCAGTACTTC	CASRFIRDTYEQYF
TRBV7-2	TRBJ2-3	once	-	TGTGCCAGCAGCTCCCAAGCGGGCTCTGCAGATACGCAGTATTTT	CASSSQAGSADTQYF
TRBV15	TRBJ2-3	-	TRBD2	TGTGCCACCAGCAGAGATAGCGGGGGGGCAGATACGCAGTATTTT	CATSRDSGGADTQYF
TRBV7-9	TRBJ1-2	-	-	TGTGCCAGCAGCCCCGTGGGACTCTACGGCTACACCTTC	CASSPVGLYGYTF
TRBV11-2	TRBJ2-1	-	-	TGTGCCAGCAGCGCCCCCGGGTTCTACAATGAGCAGTTCTTC	CASSAPGFYNEQFF
TRBV6-5	TRBJ1-3	-	-	TGTGCCAGCGCAGGAGTTGGAAACACCATATATTTT	CASAGVGNTIYF
TRBV6-1	TRBJ1-5	-	-	TGTGCCAGCAGTGAATGGCAGGGGAATCAGCCCCAGCATTTT	CASSEWQGNQPQHF
TRBV2	TRBJ2-2	-	TRBD1	TGTGCCAGCAGTGAATTCCGGGGACAGGGGAACACCGGGGAGCTGTTTTTT	CASSEFRGQGNTGELFF
TRBV3-1/TRBV3-2	TRBJ1-2	-	-	TGTGCCAGCAGCCAAACCCGGAGGGGCGACTATGGCTACACCTTC	CASSQTRRGDYGYTF
TRBV7-2	TRBJ2-1	-	TRBD2	TGTGCCAGCAGCTTAGTTTCGCGGGGGGGCCGTGGGAATGAGCAGTTCTTC	CASSLVSRGGRGNEQFF
TRBV7-3	TRBJ1-2	-	TRBD1	TGTGCCAGCATTGCTGGACAGGGGGCGTTTGGTTATGGCTACACCTTC	CASIAGQGAFGYGYTF
TRBV6-4	TRBJ2-3	-	-	TGTGCCAGCAGTCCGGGACTCCTCGCAGATACGCAGTATTTT	CASSPGLLADTQYF
TRBV2	TRBJ1-5	few	-	TGTGCCAGCAGTGACTCGGATTATAGCAATCAGCCCCAGCATTTT	CASSDSDYSNQPQHF
TRBV9	TRBJ1-2	-	TRBD1	TGTGCCAGCAGCGCATACAGGGGAGGCTACACCTTC	CASSAYRGGYTF
TRBV4-1	TRBJ1-5	-	-	TGCGCCAGCAGCCAAGAAAGAGGTAGCAATCAGCCCCAGCATTTT	CASSQERGSNQPQHF
TRBV6-5	TRBJ1-1	-	-	TGTGCCAGCAGTTACTCGGGTTCGAACACTGAAGCTTTCTTT	CASSYSGSNTEAFF
TRBV7-2	TRBJ1-2	-	TRBD1	TGTGCCAGCAGTTCTACCGGGACAGCCAACTATGGCTACACCTTC	CASSSTGTANYGYTF
TRBV4-2	TRBJ2-1	-	-	TGTGCCAGCAGCCAAGATGACAGGTCGGAGGGCAATGAGCAGTTCTTC	CASSQDDRSEGNEQFF
TRBV5-4	TRBJ1-2	few	-	TGTGCCAGCAGCTTAGGAGGGTTCGACGAGGCCTACACCTTC	CASSLGGFDEAYTF
TRBV13	TRBJ1-2	-	TRBD1	TGTGCCAGCAATAAGGGGGCGTGGGGCTACACCTTC	CASNKGAWGYTF
TRBV9	TRBJ2-1	-	-	TGTGCCAGCAGCGTAAGGCAGAACAATGAGCAGTTCTTC	CASSVRQNNEQFF
TRBV27	TRBJ1-3	-	-	TGTGCCAGCAGAACGACAGCCGGAAACACCATATATTTT	CASRTTAGNTIYF
TRBV30	TRBJ2-7	-	-	TGTGCCTCGGGACCGAGGAACTACGAGCAGTACTTC	CASGPRNYEQYF